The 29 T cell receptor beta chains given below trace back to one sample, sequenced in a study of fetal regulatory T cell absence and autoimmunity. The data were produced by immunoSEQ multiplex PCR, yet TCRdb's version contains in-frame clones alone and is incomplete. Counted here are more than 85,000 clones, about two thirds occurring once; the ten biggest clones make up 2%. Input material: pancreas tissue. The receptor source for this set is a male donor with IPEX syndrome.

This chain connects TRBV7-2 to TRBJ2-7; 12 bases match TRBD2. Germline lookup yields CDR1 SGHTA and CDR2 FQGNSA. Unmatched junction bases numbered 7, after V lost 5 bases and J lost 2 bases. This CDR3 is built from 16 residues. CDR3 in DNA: TGTGCCAGCAGCCTTTCGACTAGCGGGGGAGCCTACGAGCAGTACTTC. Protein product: CASSLSTSGGAYEQYF.

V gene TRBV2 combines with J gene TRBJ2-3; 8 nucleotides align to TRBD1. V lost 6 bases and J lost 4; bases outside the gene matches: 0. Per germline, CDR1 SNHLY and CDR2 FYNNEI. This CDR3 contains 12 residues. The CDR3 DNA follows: TGTGCCAGCAGACAGGGGGCAGATACGCAGTATTTT. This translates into CASRQGADTQYF.

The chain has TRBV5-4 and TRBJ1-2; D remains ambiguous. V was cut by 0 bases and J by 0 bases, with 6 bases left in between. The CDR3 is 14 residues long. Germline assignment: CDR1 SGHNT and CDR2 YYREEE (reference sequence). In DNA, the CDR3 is TGTGCCAGCAGCTTGGGGCCTACTAACTATGGCTACACCTTC. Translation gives CASSLGPTNYGYTF.

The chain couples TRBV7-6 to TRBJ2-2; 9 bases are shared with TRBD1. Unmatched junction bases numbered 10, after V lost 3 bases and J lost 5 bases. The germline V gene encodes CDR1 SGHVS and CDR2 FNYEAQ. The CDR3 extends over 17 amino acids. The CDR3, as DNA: TGTGCCAGCAGCTTGGTGGACAGGGGTCTGTGGACCGGGGAGCTGTTTTTT. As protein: CASSLVDRGLWTGELFF. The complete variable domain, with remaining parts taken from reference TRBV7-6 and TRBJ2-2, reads GAGVSQSPRYKVTKRGQDVALRCDPISGHVSLYWYRQALGQGPEFLTYFNYEAQQDKSGLPNDRFSAERPEGSISTLTIQRTEQRDSAMYRCASSLVDRGLWTGELFFGEGSRLTVL.

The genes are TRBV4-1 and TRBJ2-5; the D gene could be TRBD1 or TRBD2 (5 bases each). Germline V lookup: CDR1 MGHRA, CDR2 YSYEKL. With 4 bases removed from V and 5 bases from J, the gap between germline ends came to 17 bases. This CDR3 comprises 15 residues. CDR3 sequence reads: CASSPKRPWGETQYF. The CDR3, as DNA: TGCGCCAGCAGCCCCAAAAGACCGTGGGGGGAGACCCAGTACTTC.

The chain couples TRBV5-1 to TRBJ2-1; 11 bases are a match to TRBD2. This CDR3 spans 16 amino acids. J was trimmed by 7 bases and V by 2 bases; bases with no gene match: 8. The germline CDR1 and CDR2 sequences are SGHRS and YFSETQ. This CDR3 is CASSFRLAGSGNEQFF. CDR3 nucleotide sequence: TGCGCCAGCAGCTTCAGACTAGCGGGGAGTGGGAATGAGCAGTTCTTC.

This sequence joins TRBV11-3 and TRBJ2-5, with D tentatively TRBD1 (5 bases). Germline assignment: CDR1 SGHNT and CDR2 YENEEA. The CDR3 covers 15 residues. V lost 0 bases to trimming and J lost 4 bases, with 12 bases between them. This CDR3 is CASSLDLRVPETQYF. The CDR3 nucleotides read TGTGCCAGCAGCTTAGATCTCAGGGTACCAGAGACCCAGTACTTC.

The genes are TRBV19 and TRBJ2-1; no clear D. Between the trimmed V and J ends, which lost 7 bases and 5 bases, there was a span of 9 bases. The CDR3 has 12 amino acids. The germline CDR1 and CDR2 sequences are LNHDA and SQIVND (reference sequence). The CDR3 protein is CASTAPDNEQFF. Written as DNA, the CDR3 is TGTGCCAGTACCGCTCCTGACAATGAGCAGTTCTTC.

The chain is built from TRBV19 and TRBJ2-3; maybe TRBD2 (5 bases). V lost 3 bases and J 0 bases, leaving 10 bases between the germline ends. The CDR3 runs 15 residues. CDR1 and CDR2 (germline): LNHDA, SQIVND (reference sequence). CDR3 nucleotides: TGTGCCAGTAGTATGTGGGCGGGTAGCACAGATACGCAGTATTTT. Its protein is CASSMWAGSTDTQYF.

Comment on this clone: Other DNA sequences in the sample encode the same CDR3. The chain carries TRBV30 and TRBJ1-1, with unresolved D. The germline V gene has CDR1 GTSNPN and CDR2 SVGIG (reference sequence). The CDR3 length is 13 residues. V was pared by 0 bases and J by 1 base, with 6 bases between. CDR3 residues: CAWSVRGNTEAFF. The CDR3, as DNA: TGTGCCTGGAGTGTACGCGGGAACACTGAAGCTTTCTTT.

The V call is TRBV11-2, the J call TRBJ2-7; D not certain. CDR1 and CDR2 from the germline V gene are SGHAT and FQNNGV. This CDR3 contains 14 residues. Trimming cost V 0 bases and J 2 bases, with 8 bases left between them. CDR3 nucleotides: TGTGCCAGCAGCTTAGACTTTAGTGCCTACGAGCAGTACTTC. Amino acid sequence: CASSLDFSAYEQYF. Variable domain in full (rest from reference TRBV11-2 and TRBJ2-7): EAGVAQSPRYKIIEKRQSVAFWCNPISGHATLYWYQQILGQGPKLLIQFQNNGVVDDSQLPKDRFSAERLKGVDSTLKIQPAKLEDSAVYLCASSLDFSAYEQYFGPGTRLTVT.

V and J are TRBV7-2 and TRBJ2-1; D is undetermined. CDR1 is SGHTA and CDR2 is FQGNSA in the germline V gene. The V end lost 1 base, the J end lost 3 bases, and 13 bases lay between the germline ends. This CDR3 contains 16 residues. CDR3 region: CASSLDNAAVYNEQFF. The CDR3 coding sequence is TGTGCCAGCAGCTTAGATAACGCGGCCGTCTACAATGAGCAGTTCTTC. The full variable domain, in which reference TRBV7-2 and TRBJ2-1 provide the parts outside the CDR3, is GAGVSQSPSNKVTEKGKDVELRCDPISGHTALYWYRQSLGQGLEFLIYFQGNSAPDKSGLPSDRFSAERTGGSVSTLTIQRTQQEDSAVYLCASSLDNAAVYNEQFFGPGTRLTVL.

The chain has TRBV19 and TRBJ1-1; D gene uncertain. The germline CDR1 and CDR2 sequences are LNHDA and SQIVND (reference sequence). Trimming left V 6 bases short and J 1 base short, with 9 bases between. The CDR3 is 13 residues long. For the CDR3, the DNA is TGTGCCAGTAGAGGCAGGCGGAACACTGAAGCTTTCTTT. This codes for CASRGRRNTEAFF.

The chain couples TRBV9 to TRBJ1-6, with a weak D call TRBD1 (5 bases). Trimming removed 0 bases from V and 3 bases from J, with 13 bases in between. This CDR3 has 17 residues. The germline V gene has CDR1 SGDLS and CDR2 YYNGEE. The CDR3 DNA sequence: TGTGCCAGCAGCGTAGGTGAGGGGCCATACTATAATTCACCCCTCCACTTT. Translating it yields CASSVGEGPYYNSPLHF.

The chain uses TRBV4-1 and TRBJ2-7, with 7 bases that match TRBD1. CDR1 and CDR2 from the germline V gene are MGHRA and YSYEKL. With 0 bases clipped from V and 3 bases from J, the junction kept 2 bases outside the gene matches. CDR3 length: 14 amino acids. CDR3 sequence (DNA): TGCGCCAGCAGCCAAGATCCAGGGGGCTACGAGCAGTACTTC. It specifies CASSQDPGGYEQYF.

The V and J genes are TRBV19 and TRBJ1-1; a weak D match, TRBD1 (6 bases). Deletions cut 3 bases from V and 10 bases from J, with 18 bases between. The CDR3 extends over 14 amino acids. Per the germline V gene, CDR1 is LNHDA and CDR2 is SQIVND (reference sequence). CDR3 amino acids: CASSIRDRRGGAFF. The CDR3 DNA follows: TGTGCCAGTAGTATCCGAGACAGGAGAGGGGGAGCTTTCTTT.

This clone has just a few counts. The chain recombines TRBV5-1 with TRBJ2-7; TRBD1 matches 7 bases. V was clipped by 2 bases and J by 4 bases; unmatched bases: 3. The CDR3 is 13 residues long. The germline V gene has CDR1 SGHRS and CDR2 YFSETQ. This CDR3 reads CASSFGRGYEQYF. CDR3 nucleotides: TGCGCCAGCAGCTTCGGCAGGGGGTACGAGCAGTACTTC.

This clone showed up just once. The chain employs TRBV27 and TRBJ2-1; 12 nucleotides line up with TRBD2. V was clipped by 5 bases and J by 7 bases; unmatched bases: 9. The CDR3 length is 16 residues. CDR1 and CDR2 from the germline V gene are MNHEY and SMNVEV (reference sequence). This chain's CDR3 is CASSTWTSGNDNEQFF. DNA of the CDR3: TGTGCCAGCAGTACATGGACTAGCGGGAATGATAATGAGCAGTTCTTC.

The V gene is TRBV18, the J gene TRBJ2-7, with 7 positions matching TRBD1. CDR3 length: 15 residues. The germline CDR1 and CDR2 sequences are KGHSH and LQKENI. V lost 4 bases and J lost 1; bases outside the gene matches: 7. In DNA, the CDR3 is TGTGCCAGCTCACGAGAAAGACAGGGTTCCTACGAGCAGTACTTC. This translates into CASSRERQGSYEQYF.

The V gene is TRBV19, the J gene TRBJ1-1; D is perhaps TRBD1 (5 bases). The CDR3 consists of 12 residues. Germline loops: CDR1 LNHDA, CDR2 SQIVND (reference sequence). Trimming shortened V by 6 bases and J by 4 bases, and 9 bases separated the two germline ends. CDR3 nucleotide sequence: TGTGCCAGTAGCCCCCAGGGCACTGAAGCTTTCTTT. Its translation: CASSPQGTEAFF.

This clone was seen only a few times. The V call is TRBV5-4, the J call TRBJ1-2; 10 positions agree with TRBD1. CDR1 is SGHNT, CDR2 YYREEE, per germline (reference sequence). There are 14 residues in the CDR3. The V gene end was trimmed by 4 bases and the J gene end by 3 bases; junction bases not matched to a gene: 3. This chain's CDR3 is CASSPGTGDYGYTF. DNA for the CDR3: TGTGCCAGCAGCCCCGGGACAGGGGACTATGGCTACACCTTC.

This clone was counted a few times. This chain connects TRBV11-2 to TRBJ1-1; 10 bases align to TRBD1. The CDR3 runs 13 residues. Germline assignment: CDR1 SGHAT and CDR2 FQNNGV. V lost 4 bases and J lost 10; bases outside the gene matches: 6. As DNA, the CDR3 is TGTGCCAGCAGCTATCGGACAGGGGGTAGAGCTTTCTTT. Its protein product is CASSYRTGGRAFF.

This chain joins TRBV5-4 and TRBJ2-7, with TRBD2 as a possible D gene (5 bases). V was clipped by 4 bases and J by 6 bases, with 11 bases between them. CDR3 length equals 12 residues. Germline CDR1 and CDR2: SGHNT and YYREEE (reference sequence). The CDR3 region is CASSVPGIEQYF. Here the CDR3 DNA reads TGTGCCAGCAGCGTCCCGGGAATCGAGCAGTACTTC.

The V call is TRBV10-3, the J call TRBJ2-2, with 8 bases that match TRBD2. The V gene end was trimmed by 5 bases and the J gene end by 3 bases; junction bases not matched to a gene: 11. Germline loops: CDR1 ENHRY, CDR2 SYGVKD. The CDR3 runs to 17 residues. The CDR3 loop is CAISPKRGTPYTGELFF. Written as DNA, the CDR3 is TGTGCCATCAGTCCAAAGCGGGGGACGCCATACACCGGGGAGCTGTTTTTT.

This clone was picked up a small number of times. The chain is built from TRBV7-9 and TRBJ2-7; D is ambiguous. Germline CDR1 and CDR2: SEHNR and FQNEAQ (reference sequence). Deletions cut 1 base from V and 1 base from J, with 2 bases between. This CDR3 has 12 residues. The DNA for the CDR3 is TGTGCCAGCAGCTTAGAATCCTACGAGCAGTACTTC. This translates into CASSLESYEQYF.

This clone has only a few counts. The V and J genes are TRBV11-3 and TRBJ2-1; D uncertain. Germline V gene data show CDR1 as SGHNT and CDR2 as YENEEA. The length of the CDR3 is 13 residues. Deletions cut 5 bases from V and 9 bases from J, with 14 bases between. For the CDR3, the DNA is TGTGCCAGCAGCGCCCAGGCTCCGGGTGAGCAGTTCTTC. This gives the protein CASSAQAPGEQFF.

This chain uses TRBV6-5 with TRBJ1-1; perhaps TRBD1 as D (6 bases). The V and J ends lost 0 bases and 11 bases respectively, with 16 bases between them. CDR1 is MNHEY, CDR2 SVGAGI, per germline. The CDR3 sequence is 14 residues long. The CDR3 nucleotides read TGTGCCAGCAGTTACTCGTTTGGGGGGCGGACGGCTTTCTTT. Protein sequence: CASSYSFGGRTAFF.

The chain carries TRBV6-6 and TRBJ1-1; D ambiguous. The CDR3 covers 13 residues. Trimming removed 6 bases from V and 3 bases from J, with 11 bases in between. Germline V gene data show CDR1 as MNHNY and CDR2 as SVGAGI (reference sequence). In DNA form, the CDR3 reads TGTGCCAGCAGGTTGAGGCGCTACACTGAAGCTTTCTTT. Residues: CASRLRRYTEAFF.

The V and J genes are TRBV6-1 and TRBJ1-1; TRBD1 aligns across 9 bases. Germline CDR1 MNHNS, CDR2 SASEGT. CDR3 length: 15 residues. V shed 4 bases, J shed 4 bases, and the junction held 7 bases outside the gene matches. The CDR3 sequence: CASSGTGATSTEAFF. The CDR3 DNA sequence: TGTGCCAGCAGTGGGACAGGGGCGACGAGCACTGAAGCTTTCTTT.